This T cell receptor (beta chain) was sequenced in a study of Ad26.COV2.S vaccination and SARS-CoV-2 variants. This clone turned up a few times. Germline CDR1 and CDR2: SQVTM and ANQGSEA. The CDR3 extends over 12 amino acids. V gave up 8 bases and J gave up 8 bases; unmatched junction bases: 10. The sample's treatment: over 15 received Ad26.COV2.S at low or high dose, single or two shots; roughly 5 received placebo; per-sample allocation not given. The investigators took samples on day 63 after the first vaccine or placebo injection. Only in-frame clones appear in the TCRdb table, and some are missing; sequencing was by immunoSEQ multiplex PCR. The data contain about 250,000 clones, about 90% of them singletons.

The starting material was peripheral blood, obtained in a trial of Ad26.COV2.S vaccine versus placebo. The source of this sequence is a person aged 18-65 years who received the Ad26.COV2.S COVID-19 vaccine or a placebo. The V and J genes are TRBV29-1 and TRBJ1-2; 8 nucleotides match TRBD1. CDR3 sequence: CSLLTGAGGYTF. CDR3 nucleotide sequence: TGCAGCCTATTGACAGGGGCAGGAGGCTACACCTTC.